Here is one T cell receptor beta chain with its context. Its antigen remains unidentified. The data belong to a study of response to subunit inactivated influenza vaccine. TCRdb redid the calling of the RT-PCR reads with MiXCR, one entry per CDR3 protein. The sample includes hundreds of thousands of distinct CDR3 sequences, under 20% of them seen just once. CDR1 and CDR2 (germline): SGHRS, YFSETQ. The CDR3 totals 14 residues. The V and J ends lost 0 bases and 0 bases respectively, with 6 bases between them. Regarding the study as a whole: Authors suggested that a seasonal influenza vaccination recruits few new T cells each time.

This material consisted of PBMCs from blood, taken about 5 days after vaccination. The chain joins TRBV5-1 to TRBJ1-1, with no clear D. The TCR originated in a middle-aged man who received an inactivated influenza vaccine. This CDR3 is CASSLVSLNTEAFF. The CDR3, as DNA: TGCGCCAGCAGCTTGGTCAGCCTGAACACTGAAGCTTTCTTT.